The clone carrying this T cell receptor beta chain appeared a single time. The data were taken from a study of vaccination and CD4 T cells after COVID-19. Background on the study: The convalescents were made up of six males and four females, two of whom were Hispanic. Post-COVID samples were collected a median roughly 3 months following diagnosis, spanning 35 to 161. Taking of post-vaccine samples occurred a median approximately 72 days after dose two (range 14 to 241).

One entry per CDR3 protein results from TCRdb running MiXCR on the PCR reads. This sample carries approximately 14,000 distinct CDR3 sequences, 69% of them seen once, and the ten largest clones take approximately 1.1%. PCR positivity was dated March to December 2020, before US Alpha, Beta and Delta variants. The sequencing here drew on CD4+ T cells from blood, taken after SARS-CoV-2 vaccination. The source of this sequence is a human donor who had recovered from COVID-19.

Here the CDR3 DNA reads TGTGCCTGGAGTCAAGGACCCAACTATGGCTACACCTTC. Translation: CAWSQGPNYGYTF. The chain uses TRBV30 and TRBJ1-2, with D hard to call. The CDR3 runs 13 residues. Germline CDR1 reads GTSNPN; CDR2 reads SVGIG (reference sequence). Trimming shortened V by 2 bases and J by 2 bases, and 9 bases separated the two germline ends.